These T cell receptor beta chains were read from a single sample in a study of blood T cell repertoires in COVID-19. Sequencing used immunoSEQ multiplex PCR; TCRdb keeps in-frame clones, though not all of them. The data contain a few hundred thousand clones, around nine tenths of them singletons. The sequencing sample was made of PBMCs or T cells enriched from blood (not recorded which). These receptors all come from a woman aged 30 to 39 who had recovered from COVID-19. Both conserved end residues are trimmed from each CDR3. The order of the fields is V gene, CDR3 length, J gene, CDR3 protein.

TRBV28,13,TRBJ1-1,ASSLTRSGSPEAF
TRBV6-5,13,TRBJ2-5,ASSYPDRGLGTQY
TRBV5-4,13,TRBJ2-5,ASSHKESQQETQY
TRBV5-1,12,TRBJ2-1,ASSLEGGRNEQF
TRBV7-9,14,TRBJ2-2,ASSLSGQGDTGELF
TRBV5-1,12,TRBJ2-5,ASSRGLAGGTQY
TRBV28,13,TRBJ2-7,ASRIPGQSSYEQY
TRBV28,13,TRBJ1-4,ASSLGDRSNEKLF
TRBV18,11,TRBJ2-5,ASSAQGGETQY
TRBV18,13,TRBJ2-4,ASSPRGGDKNIQY
TRBV7-9,12,TRBJ1-4,ASSLGPINEKLF
TRBV5-1,9,TRBJ2-1,ASRRGDEQF
TRBV10-3,9,TRBJ2-7,AISQGYEQY
TRBV18,13,TRBJ1-2,ASSPQGTKGNGYT
TRBV30,11,TRBJ1-3,AWSRGSGNTIY
TRBV10-3,12,TRBJ2-7,AISEGDRSYEQY
TRBV7-6,12,TRBJ1-5,ASSTGQGNQPQH
TRBV7-3,15,TRBJ2-2,ASSLQVAGGPHGELF
TRBV5-4,15,TRBJ2-6,ASSLIVLPSGANVLT
TRBV3-1/TRBV3-2,15,TRBJ1-2,ASTSVLGQGLQSGYT
TRBV11-1,10,TRBJ2-7,ASSPDRDEQY
TRBV6-5,13,TRBJ2-4,ASSYRPSGRNIQY
TRBV6-2/TRBV6-3,11,TRBJ1-2,ASSWVTGDGYT
TRBV19,15,TRBJ2-4,ASSIAGAGLAKNIQY
TRBV7-2,13,TRBJ1-2,ASSPPLGGGMGYT
TRBV9,13,TRBJ1-1,ASSVVGGLNTEAF
TRBV19,14,TRBJ1-4,ASSLDRVSTNEKLF
TRBV12-5,13,TRBJ1-5,ASGLGDSLNQPQH
TRBV5-1,12,TRBJ1-6,ASTPGQGFSPLH
TRBV7-2,12,TRBJ2-3,ASSLRRGTDTQY
TRBV24-1,16,TRBJ2-3,ATSGQDKRGGSTDTQY
TRBV28,12,TRBJ2-1,ASRTTVRYNEQF
TRBV7-9,12,TRBJ2-7,ASSFRQGANEQY
TRBV18,12,TRBJ2-1,ASSPGVMRVGQF
TRBV9,10,TRBJ1-2,ASNNREWGYT
TRBV6-2/TRBV6-3,10,TRBJ2-1,ASSYERNEQF
TRBV3-1/TRBV3-2,19,TRBJ2-7,ASSQVAGFDGVAGNSYEQY
TRBV19,12,TRBJ1-6,ASLDSLRNSPLH
TRBV10-3,14,TRBJ2-1,AISSDGARSYNEQF
TRBV12-3/TRBV12-4,11,TRBJ2-7,ASSLARFYEQY
TRBV10-3,12,TRBJ1-2,AISDLDRFSGYT
TRBV7-9,12,TRBJ2-1,ASSERENYNEQF
TRBV3-1/TRBV3-2,16,TRBJ1-1,ASSQIFLGVRRRTEAF
TRBV13,12,TRBJ2-3,ASYFRGGTDTQY
TRBV6-5,10,TRBJ2-7,ASSVASYEQY
TRBV30,12,TRBJ1-5,AWNSRGGNQPQH
TRBV3-1/TRBV3-2,12,TRBJ2-2,ASSPLAMAGELF
TRBV3-1/TRBV3-2,12,TRBJ1-1,ASSQGTGSTEAF
TRBV5-4,15,TRBJ2-7,ASSLASGGAFIYEQY
TRBV4-1,13,TRBJ1-1,ASSQVSAGGDRAF
TRBV11-2,9,TRBJ1-1,ASSPYTEAF